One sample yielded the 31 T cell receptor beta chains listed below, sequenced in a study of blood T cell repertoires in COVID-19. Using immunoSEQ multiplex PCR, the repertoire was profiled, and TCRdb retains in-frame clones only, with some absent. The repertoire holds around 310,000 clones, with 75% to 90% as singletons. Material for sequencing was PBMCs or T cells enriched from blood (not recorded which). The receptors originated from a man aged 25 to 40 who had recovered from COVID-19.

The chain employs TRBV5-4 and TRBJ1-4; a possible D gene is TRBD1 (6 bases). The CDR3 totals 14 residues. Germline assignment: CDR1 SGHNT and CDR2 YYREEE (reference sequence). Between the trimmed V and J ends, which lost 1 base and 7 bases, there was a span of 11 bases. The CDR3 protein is CASSLKDRREKLFF. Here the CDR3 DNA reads TGTGCCAGCAGCTTGAAGGACAGACGTGAAAAACTGTTTTTT.

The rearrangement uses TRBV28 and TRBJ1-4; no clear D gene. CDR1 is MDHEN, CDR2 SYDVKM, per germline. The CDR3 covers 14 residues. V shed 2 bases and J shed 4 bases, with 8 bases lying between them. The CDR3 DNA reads TGTGCCAGCAGTTTACTGGCCAATAATGAAAAACTGTTTTTT. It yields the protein CASSLLANNEKLFF.

The chain's CDR3 is CASSLTGTPLEQYF. The CDR3 nucleotides are TGTGCCAGCAGTTTGACCGGGACACCCCTCGAGCAGTACTTC. The V call is TRBV28, the J call TRBJ2-7; tentative D call: TRBD1 (6 bases). Trimming cost V 3 bases and J 6 bases, with 15 bases left between them. The CDR3 consists of 14 residues. CDR1 MDHEN and CDR2 SYDVKM come from the germline V gene.

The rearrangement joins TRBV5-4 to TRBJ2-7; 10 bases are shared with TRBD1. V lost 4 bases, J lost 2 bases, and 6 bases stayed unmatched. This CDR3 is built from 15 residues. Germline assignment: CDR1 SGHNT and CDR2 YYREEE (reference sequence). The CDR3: CASSADRGTTYEQYF. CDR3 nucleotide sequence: TGTGCCAGCAGCGCGGACAGGGGGACCACCTACGAGCAGTACTTC.

The CDR3 sequence: CASSTGQGSTDTQYF. CDR3 DNA sequence: TGTGCCAGCAGCACGGGACAGGGTAGCACAGATACGCAGTATTTT. V gene TRBV7-2 combines with J gene TRBJ2-3, with 9 bases lining up with TRBD1. After removal of 5 bases from V and 0 bases from J, the junction contained 3 bases not matched to a gene. The CDR3 covers 15 residues. Per germline, CDR1 SGHTA and CDR2 FQGNSA.

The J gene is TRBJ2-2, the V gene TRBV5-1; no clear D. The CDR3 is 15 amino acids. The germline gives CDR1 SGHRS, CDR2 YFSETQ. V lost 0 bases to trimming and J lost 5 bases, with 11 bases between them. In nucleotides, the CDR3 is TGCGCCAGCAGCTTGGGTCCGTCCGGGACCGGGGAGCTGTTTTTT. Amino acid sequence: CASSLGPSGTGELFF.

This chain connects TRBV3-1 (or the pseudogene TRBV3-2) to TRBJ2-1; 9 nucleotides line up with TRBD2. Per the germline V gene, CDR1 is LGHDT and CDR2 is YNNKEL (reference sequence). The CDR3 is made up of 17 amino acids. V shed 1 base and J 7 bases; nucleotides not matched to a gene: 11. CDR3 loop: CASSQAHSGGLQNEQFF. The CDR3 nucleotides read TGTGCCAGCAGCCAAGCGCACAGCGGGGGGTTACAGAATGAGCAGTTCTTC.

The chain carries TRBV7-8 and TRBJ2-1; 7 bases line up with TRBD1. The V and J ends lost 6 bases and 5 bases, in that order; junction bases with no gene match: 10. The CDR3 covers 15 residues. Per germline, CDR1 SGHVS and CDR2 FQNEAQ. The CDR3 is CASSQWGQSNNEQFF. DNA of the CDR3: TGTGCCAGCAGTCAGTGGGGACAGAGTAACAATGAGCAGTTCTTC.

Here the CDR3 reads CASSQSRQGTLYEQYF. CDR3 sequence (DNA): TGCGCCAGCAGCCAATCCCGACAGGGGACCTTATACGAGCAGTACTTC. The chain uses TRBV4-1 and TRBJ2-7; 8 bases line up with TRBD1. The V segment lost 2 bases and the J segment 4 bases; nucleotides outside the gene matches: 10. CDR1 and CDR2 (germline): MGHRA, YSYEKL. The CDR3 runs to 16 residues.

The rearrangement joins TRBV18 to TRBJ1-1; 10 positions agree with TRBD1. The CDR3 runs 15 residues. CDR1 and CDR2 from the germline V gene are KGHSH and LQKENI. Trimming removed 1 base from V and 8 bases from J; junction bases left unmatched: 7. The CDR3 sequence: CASSPLSGTGEEAFF. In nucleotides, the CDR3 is TGTGCCAGCTCACCACTATCCGGGACAGGGGAGGAAGCTTTCTTT.

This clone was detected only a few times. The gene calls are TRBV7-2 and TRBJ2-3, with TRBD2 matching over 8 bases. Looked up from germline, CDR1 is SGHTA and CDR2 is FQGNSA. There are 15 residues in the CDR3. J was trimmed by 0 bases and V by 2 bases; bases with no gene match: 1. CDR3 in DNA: TGTGCCAGCAGCTTACAGCGGGGGAGCACAGATACGCAGTATTTT. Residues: CASSLQRGSTDTQYF.

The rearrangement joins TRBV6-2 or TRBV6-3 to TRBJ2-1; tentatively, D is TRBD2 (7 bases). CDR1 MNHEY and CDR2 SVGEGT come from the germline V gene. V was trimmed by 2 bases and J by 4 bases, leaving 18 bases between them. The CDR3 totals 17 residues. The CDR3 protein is CASSYLWGGADYNEQFF. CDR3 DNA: TGTGCCAGCAGTTACCTGTGGGGGGGGGCGGATTACAATGAGCAGTTCTTC.

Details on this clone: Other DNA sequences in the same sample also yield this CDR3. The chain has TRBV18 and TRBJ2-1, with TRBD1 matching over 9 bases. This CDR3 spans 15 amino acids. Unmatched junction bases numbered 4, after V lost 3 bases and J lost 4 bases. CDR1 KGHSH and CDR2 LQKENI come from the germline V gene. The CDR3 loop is CASSPGQGSYNEQFF. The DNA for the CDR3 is TGTGCCAGCTCACCTGGACAGGGGTCGTACAATGAGCAGTTCTTC.

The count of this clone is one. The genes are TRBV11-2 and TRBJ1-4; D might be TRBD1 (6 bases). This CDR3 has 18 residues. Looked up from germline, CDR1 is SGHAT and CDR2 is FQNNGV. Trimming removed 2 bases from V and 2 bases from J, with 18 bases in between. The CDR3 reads CASSLKWTAAITNEKLFF. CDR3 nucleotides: TGTGCCAGCAGCTTAAAATGGACAGCCGCAATCACTAATGAAAAACTGTTTTTT.

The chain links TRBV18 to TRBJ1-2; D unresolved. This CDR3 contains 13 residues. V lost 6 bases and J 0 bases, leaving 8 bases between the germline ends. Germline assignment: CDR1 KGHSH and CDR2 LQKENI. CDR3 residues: CASSHGTNYGYTF. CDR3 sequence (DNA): TGTGCCAGCTCCCACGGTACTAACTATGGCTACACCTTC.

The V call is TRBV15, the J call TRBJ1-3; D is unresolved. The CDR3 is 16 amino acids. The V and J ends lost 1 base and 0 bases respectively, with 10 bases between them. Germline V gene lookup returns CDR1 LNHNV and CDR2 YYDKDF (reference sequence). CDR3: CATSRGGSSSGNTIYF. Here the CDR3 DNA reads TGTGCCACCAGCAGAGGCGGCTCTTCCTCTGGAAACACCATATATTTT.

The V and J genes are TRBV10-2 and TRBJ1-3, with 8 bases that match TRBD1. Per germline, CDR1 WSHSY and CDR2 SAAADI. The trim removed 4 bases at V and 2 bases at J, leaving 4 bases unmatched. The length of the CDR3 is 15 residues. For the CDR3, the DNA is TGCGCCAGCAGTGTGACAGGGGTGCCTGGAAACACCATATATTTT. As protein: CASSVTGVPGNTIYF.

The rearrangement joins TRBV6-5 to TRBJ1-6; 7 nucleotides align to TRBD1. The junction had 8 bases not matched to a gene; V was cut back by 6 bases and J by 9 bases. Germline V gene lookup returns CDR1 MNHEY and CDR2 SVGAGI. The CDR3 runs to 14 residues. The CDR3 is CASRQITGVSPLHF. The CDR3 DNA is TGTGCCAGCAGGCAAATAACAGGGGTTTCACCCCTCCACTTT.

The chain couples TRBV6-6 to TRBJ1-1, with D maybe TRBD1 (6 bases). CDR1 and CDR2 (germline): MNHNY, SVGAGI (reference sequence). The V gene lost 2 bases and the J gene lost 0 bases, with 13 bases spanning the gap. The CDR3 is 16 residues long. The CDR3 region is CASSYGQSPMNTEAFF. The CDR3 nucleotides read TGTGCCAGCAGTTACGGACAGTCGCCTATGAACACTGAAGCTTTCTTT.

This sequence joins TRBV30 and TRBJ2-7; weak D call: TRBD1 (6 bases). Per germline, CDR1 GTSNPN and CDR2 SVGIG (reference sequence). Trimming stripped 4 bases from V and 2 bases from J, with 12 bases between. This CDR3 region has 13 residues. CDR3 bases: TGTGCCTGGAATACAGGGCCACCCTACGAGCAGTACTTC. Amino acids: CAWNTGPPYEQYF. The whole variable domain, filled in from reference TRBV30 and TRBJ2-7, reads SQTIHQWPATLVQPVGSPLSLECTVEGTSNPNLYWYRQAAGRGLQLLFYSVGIGQISSEVPQNLSASRPQDRQFILSSKKLLLSDSGFYLCAWNTGPPYEQYFGPGTRLTVT.

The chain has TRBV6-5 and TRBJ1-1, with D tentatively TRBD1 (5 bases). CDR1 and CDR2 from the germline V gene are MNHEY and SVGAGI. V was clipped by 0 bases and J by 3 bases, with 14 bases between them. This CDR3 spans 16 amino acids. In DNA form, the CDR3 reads TGTGCCAGCAGTTACTCGAATTGGGGGAGGGACACTGAAGCTTTCTTT. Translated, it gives CASSYSNWGRDTEAFF.

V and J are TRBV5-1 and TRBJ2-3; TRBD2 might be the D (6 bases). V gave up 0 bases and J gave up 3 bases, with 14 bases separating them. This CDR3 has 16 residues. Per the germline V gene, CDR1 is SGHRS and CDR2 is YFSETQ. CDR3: CASSLGRTRGTDTQYF. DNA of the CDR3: TGCGCCAGCAGCTTGGGACGGACTCGGGGGACAGATACGCAGTATTTT. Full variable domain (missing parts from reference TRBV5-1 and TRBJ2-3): KAGVTQTPRYLIKTRGQQVTLSCSPISGHRSVSWYQQTPGQGLQFLFEYFSETQRNKGNFPGRFSGRQFSNSRSEMNVSTLELGDSALYLCASSLGRTRGTDTQYFGPGTRLTVL.

The CDR3 is CASSLNPGTVNTEAFF. For the CDR3, the DNA is TGCGCCAGCAGCTTGAACCCCGGGACAGTGAACACTGAAGCTTTCTTT. The rearrangement joins TRBV5-1 to TRBJ1-1; 7 nucleotides match TRBD1. Looked up from germline, CDR1 is SGHRS and CDR2 is YFSETQ. The V and J ends lost 1 base and 0 bases, in that order; junction bases with no gene match: 6. The CDR3 extends over 16 amino acids.

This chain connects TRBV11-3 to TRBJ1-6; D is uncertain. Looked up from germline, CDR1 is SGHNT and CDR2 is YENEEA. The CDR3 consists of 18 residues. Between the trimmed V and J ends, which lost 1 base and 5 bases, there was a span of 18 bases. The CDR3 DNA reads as TGTGCCAGCAGCTTAGTGATGGCTCATGAACGCCATAATTCACCCCTCCACTTT. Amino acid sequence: CASSLVMAHERHNSPLHF.

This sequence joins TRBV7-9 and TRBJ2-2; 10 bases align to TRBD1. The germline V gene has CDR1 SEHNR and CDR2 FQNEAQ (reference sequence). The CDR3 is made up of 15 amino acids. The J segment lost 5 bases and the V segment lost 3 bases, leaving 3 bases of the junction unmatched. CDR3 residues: CASSLGTGVTGELFF. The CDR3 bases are TGTGCCAGCAGCTTGGGGACAGGGGTTACCGGGGAGCTGTTTTTT.

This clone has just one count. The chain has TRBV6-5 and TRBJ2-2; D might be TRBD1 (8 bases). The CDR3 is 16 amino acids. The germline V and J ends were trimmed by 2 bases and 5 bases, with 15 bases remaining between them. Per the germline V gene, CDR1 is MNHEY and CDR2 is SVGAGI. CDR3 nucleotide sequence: TGTGCCAGCAGTTACGGTACAGGGGGAGGGACCGGGGAGCTGTTTTTT. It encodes CASSYGTGGGTGELFF.

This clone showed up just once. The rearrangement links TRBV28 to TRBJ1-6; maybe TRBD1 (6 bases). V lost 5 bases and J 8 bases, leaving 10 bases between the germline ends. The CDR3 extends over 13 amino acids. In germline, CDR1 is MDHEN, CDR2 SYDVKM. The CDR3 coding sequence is TGTGCCAGCAGTCCTGACAGGTATTCACCCCTCCACTTT. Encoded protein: CASSPDRYSPLHF.

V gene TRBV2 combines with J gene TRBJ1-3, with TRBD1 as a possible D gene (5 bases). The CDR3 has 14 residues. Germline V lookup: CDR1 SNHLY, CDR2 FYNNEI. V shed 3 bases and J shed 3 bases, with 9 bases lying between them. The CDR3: CASSEGGGGNTIYF. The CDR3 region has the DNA TGTGCCAGCAGTGAGGGGGGAGGTGGAAACACCATATATTTT.

The CDR3 region is CASSKANVSRVRGYQETQYF. For the CDR3, the DNA is TGTGCCAGCAGCAAAGCTAATGTCAGTCGGGTCAGGGGGTACCAAGAGACCCAGTACTTC. This chain uses TRBV21-1 with TRBJ2-5; the table's D call TRBD1 went unverified against the DNA. TRBV21-1 counts as a pseudogene. The CDR3 loop spans 20 amino acids.

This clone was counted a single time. The CDR3 sequence: CASSLVRPDYGYTF. The CDR3 DNA reads as TGCGCCAGCAGCTTGGTGCGGCCCGACTATGGCTACACCTTC. J is TRBJ1-2 and V is TRBV5-1; D unresolved. The ends were cut back, 0 bases at V and 3 bases at J, with 9 bases in the middle. The CDR3 sequence is 14 residues long. Germline V lookup: CDR1 SGHRS, CDR2 YFSETQ.

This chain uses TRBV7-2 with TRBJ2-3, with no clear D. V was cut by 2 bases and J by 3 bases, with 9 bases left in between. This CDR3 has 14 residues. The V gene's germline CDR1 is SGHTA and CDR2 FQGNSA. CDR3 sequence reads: CASSLTPTTDTQYF. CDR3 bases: TGTGCCAGCAGCTTAACCCCTACGACAGATACGCAGTATTTT.